A single sample gave rise to the 27 T cell receptor beta chains below, sequenced in a study of cytomegalovirus exposure and HLA in healthy donors. Vbeta (60) and Jbeta (13) primers were used in the PCR. Profiling relied on immunoSEQ multiplex PCR, and the TCRdb table lists in-frame clones only, not all of them. The sample gives about 200,000 clones, around 75% of which show up once; approximately 1.8% is in the top ten. The sequenced material came from PBMCs. The receptors originated from a woman aged 25 to 39 in good health and CMV-seronegative.

This rearrangement joins TRBV11-2 to TRBJ1-2; tentative D call: TRBD1 (6 bases). The V end was cut by 5 bases, the J end by 3 bases, with 16 bases between. The germline V gene has CDR1 SGHAT and CDR2 FQNNGV. CDR3 size: 15 residues. The CDR3 DNA sequence: TGTGCCAGCAGCCCTATTCAGGGGAGAGACTATGGCTACACCTTC. This codes for CASSPIQGRDYGYTF. Full variable domain (remainder filled in from reference TRBV11-2 and TRBJ1-2): EAGVAQSPRYKIIEKRQSVAFWCNPISGHATLYWYQQILGQGPKLLIQFQNNGVVDDSQLPKDRFSAERLKGVDSTLKIQPAKLEDSAVYLCASSPIQGRDYGYTFGSGTRLTVV.

The chain couples TRBV7-2 to TRBJ1-1, with D possibly matching TRBD1 (6 bases). Per germline, CDR1 SGHTA and CDR2 FQGNSA. The CDR3 contains 15 residues. The germline V and J ends were trimmed by 2 bases and 1 base, with 11 bases remaining between them. The CDR3 sequence: CASSLRAGANTEAFF. CDR3 sequence (DNA): TGTGCCAGCAGCTTACGGGCAGGGGCGAACACTGAAGCTTTCTTT.

This sequence joins TRBV4-3 and TRBJ1-3; 10 positions match TRBD1. J lost 4 bases, V lost 4 bases, and 10 bases had no gene match. The CDR3 spans 17 residues. The germline gives CDR1 LGHNA, CDR2 YSLEER. CDR3 sequence (DNA): TGCGCCAGCAGCCCTCAAGGGACAGGGGTTATCGGAAACACCATATATTTT. Translated, it gives CASSPQGTGVIGNTIYF.

The J gene is TRBJ2-7, the V gene TRBV15; 8 nucleotides agree with TRBD1. Germline V gives CDR1 LNHNV, CDR2 YYDKDF (reference sequence). This CDR3 contains 16 residues. V lost 3 bases to trimming and J lost 2 bases; unmatched junction nucleotides: 9. The CDR3 DNA follows: TGTGCCACCAGCAGGGGCCTGGGACAGGAGGCCTACGAGCAGTACTTC. This codes for CATSRGLGQEAYEQYF.

The chain couples TRBV7-3 to TRBJ1-1; 7 bases fit TRBD1. The CDR3 runs 13 residues. The V gene's germline CDR1 is SGHTA and CDR2 FQGTGA. Trimming took 2 bases from V and 14 from J; bases not matched to a gene: 11. The CDR3 loop reads CASSLDRDKIGFF. CDR3 DNA: TGTGCCAGCAGCTTAGACAGGGATAAGATAGGATTCTTT. Full variable domain (rest looked up from reference TRBV7-3 and TRBJ1-1): GAGVSQTPSNKVTEKGKYVELRCDPISGHTALYWYRQSLGQGPEFLIYFQGTGAADDSGLPNDRFFAVRPEGSVSTLKIQRTERGDSAVYLCASSLDRDKIGFFGQGTRLTVV.

This clone was observed a handful of times. The chain uses TRBV11-2 and TRBJ2-1, with TRBD2 identical over 7 bases. The germline CDR1 and CDR2 sequences are SGHAT and FQNNGV. Unmatched junction bases numbered 10, after V lost 7 bases and J lost 1 base. The CDR3 covers 16 residues. This chain's CDR3 is CASTSGLAGSYNEQFF. Here the CDR3 DNA reads TGTGCCAGCACCTCAGGCTTAGCGGGTTCCTACAATGAGCAGTTCTTC.

The CDR3 region is CASSYSWGAYEQYF. For the CDR3, the DNA is TGTGCCAGCAGTTACTCGTGGGGGGCCTACGAGCAGTACTTC. This sequence joins TRBV6-6 and TRBJ2-7, with D maybe TRBD2 (6 bases). In germline, CDR1 is MNHNY, CDR2 SVGAGI (reference sequence). This CDR3 has 14 residues. The germline V and J ends were trimmed by 0 bases and 2 bases, with 8 bases remaining between them.

Worth noting for this clone: One junction end does not reproduce the germline sequence, and a read error may be involved. The chain uses TRBV2 and TRBJ2-7; a weak D match, TRBD2 (5 bases). Germline CDR1 is SNHLY and CDR2 is FYNNEI. The CDR3 length is 15 residues. Written as DNA, the CDR3 is TGTGCCAGCAGTGAGGAGGAGATGGGATACTACGGGCAGTACTTC. Residues: CASSEEEMGYYGQYF.

The CDR3 DNA follows: TGTGCCAGCAGCCCATCCCTAGGGGGCGAGCAGTACTTC. Residues: CASSPSLGGEQYF. The chain carries TRBV7-9 and TRBJ2-7; tentative D call: TRBD1 (6 bases). The CDR3 consists of 13 residues. Germline V gene lookup returns CDR1 SEHNR and CDR2 FQNEAQ (reference sequence). Deletions cut 5 bases from V and 6 bases from J, with 14 bases between.

DNA for the CDR3: TGCGCCAGCAGCTTTGGCTCTGGGCTACTCTCCTACGAGCAGTACTTC. Protein product: CASSFGSGLLSYEQYF. The V gene is TRBV5-1, the J gene TRBJ2-7, with D hard to call. The CDR3 consists of 16 residues. Germline V gives CDR1 SGHRS, CDR2 YFSETQ. V dropped 2 bases and J dropped 0 bases, with 15 bases sitting between them.

V and J are TRBV6-1 and TRBJ1-2; a weak D match, TRBD1 (6 bases). CDR3 length equals 14 residues. Germline assignment: CDR1 MNHNS and CDR2 SASEGT. V lost 2 bases and J 4 bases, leaving 11 bases between the germline ends. DNA of the CDR3: TGTGCCAGCAGTGAACAGGCAGGGGCCTATGGCTACACCTTC. It codes for CASSEQAGAYGYTF.

The chain uses TRBV29-1 and TRBJ1-4; TRBD1 matches at 8 bases. Germline values: CDR1 SQVTM, CDR2 ANQGSEA. The CDR3 has 13 residues. Losses at the gene ends were 7 bases for V and 7 bases for J; bases not matched to a gene: 8. The CDR3 sequence is CSAQGQGGEKLFF. CDR3 nucleotide sequence: TGCAGCGCCCAAGGACAGGGTGGTGAAAAACTGTTTTTT.

The rearrangement joins TRBV19 to TRBJ2-3; D possibly corresponds to TRBD1 (5 bases). Germline CDR1 and CDR2: LNHDA and SQIVND (reference sequence). This CDR3 has 18 residues. V dropped 3 bases and J dropped 3 bases, with 22 bases sitting between them. The CDR3 spells CASSIADRLGVWTDTQYF. The DNA for the CDR3 is TGTGCCAGTAGTATCGCCGACCGGCTAGGGGTCTGGACAGATACGCAGTATTTT.

The V call is TRBV9, the J call TRBJ1-1; 7 positions match TRBD1. This CDR3 region has 17 residues. In germline, CDR1 is SGDLS, CDR2 YYNGEE. Germline trimming cut 0 bases from V and 1 base from J; bases unmatched to any gene: 9. CDR3: CASSVDGFGTENTEAFF. The CDR3 region has the DNA TGTGCCAGCAGCGTAGATGGGTTTGGGACAGAGAACACTGAAGCTTTCTTT.

This sequence joins TRBV5-8 and TRBJ1-5; 9 nucleotides match TRBD1. The V gene's germline CDR1 is SGHTS and CDR2 YDEGEE. The junction had 5 bases not matched to a gene; V was cut back by 4 bases and J by 3 bases. The CDR3 sequence is 15 residues long. The CDR3 bases are TGTGCCAGCAGCGGGACAGGGTCTTTCAATCAGCCCCAGCATTTT. Protein: CASSGTGSFNQPQHF.

The CDR3 sequence is CASSAWEPFSGNTIYF. The CDR3 DNA reads as TGTGCCAGCAGTGCCTGGGAGCCGTTTTCTGGAAACACCATATATTTT. V gene TRBV2 combines with J gene TRBJ1-3; D is ambiguous. This CDR3 spans 16 amino acids. Germline loops: CDR1 SNHLY, CDR2 FYNNEI. Trimming cost V 4 bases and J 1 base, with 14 bases left between them.

The V call is TRBV7-9, the J call TRBJ1-3; D remains ambiguous. The germline CDR1 and CDR2 sequences are SEHNR and FQNEAQ (reference sequence). V was trimmed by 2 bases and J by 0 bases, leaving 8 bases between them. There are 15 residues in the CDR3. The CDR3 protein is CASSLMASSGNTIYF. DNA of the CDR3: TGTGCCAGCAGCTTAATGGCCAGCTCTGGAAACACCATATATTTT. The entire variable domain, with the rest obtained from reference TRBV7-9 and TRBJ1-3, is as follows: DTGVSQNPRHKITKRGQNVTFRCDPISEHNRLYWYRQTLGQGPEFLTYFQNEAQLEKSRLLSDRFSAERPKGSFSTLEIQRTEQGDSAMYLCASSLMASSGNTIYFGEGSWLTVV.

The CDR3 DNA reads as TGTGCCAGCAGCTGGGGACAGGGCGTCGGGGAGCTGTTTTTT. Translation: CASSWGQGVGELFF. V gene TRBV5-6 combines with J gene TRBJ2-2; TRBD1 matches at 9 bases. Germline lookup yields CDR1 SGHDT and CDR2 YYEEEE. The CDR3 extends over 14 amino acids. Unmatched junction bases numbered 4, after V lost 3 bases and J lost 7 bases.

The chain is built from TRBV4-2 and TRBJ1-2, with TRBD1 matching over 7 bases. Germline values: CDR1 LGHNA, CDR2 YNFKEQ. Trimming took 0 bases from V and 8 from J; bases not matched to a gene: 9. The CDR3 has 15 residues. CDR3 region: CASSQEDRVGIGYTF. In nucleotides, the CDR3 is TGTGCCAGCAGCCAAGAAGACAGGGTGGGGATAGGCTACACCTTC.

The rearrangement links TRBV6-1 to TRBJ2-3; a weak D match, TRBD2 (5 bases). The germline CDR1 and CDR2 sequences are MNHNS and SASEGT. V lost 8 bases, J lost 1 base, and 10 bases lay in between. The CDR3 contains 13 residues. The CDR3 bases are TGTGCCAGCCTCCGAGCGGGCACAGATACGCAGTATTTT. As protein: CASLRAGTDTQYF.

V gene TRBV6-1 combines with J gene TRBJ2-1, with TRBD1 identical over 10 bases. Germline CDR1 MNHNS, CDR2 SASEGT. This CDR3 has 15 residues. The junction had 3 bases not matched to a gene; V was cut back by 4 bases and J by 3 bases. The CDR3 nucleotides read TGTGCCAGCAGTGCCGACAGGGGGCTCTACAATGAGCAGTTCTTC. Protein sequence: CASSADRGLYNEQFF.

This clone was observed a handful of times. This chain connects TRBV10-1 to TRBJ2-5, with D tentatively TRBD1 (6 bases). The CDR3 totals 12 residues. The V end lost 7 bases, the J end lost 6 bases, and 12 bases lay between the germline ends. Per the germline V gene, CDR1 is WNHNN and CDR2 is SYGVQD (reference sequence). The CDR3 sequence is CASTQGQKTQYF. In nucleotides, the CDR3 is TGCGCCAGCACCCAGGGGCAGAAGACCCAGTACTTC.

This chain joins TRBV7-8 and TRBJ2-7, with 9 bases matching TRBD2. Trimming cost V 3 bases and J 0 bases; bases outside gene matches: 3. This CDR3 is 15 amino acids long. Germline loops: CDR1 SGHVS, CDR2 FQNEAQ. In DNA, the CDR3 is TGTGCCAGCAGCTTGACTAGCGGAGACTCCTACGAGCAGTACTTC. This translates into CASSLTSGDSYEQYF.

This chain connects TRBV6-5 to TRBJ2-5; 7 bases align to TRBD1. The germline gives CDR1 MNHEY, CDR2 SVGAGI. Trimming took 4 bases from V and 4 from J; bases not matched to a gene: 12. The CDR3 has 16 residues. The CDR3 nucleotides are TGTGCCAGCAGTTCAAGGACAGGATCGGGGAGAGAGACCCAGTACTTC. Translated: CASSSRTGSGRETQYF.

V gene TRBV11-2 combines with J gene TRBJ2-1, with 14 bases identical to TRBD2. The CDR3 is made up of 16 amino acids. Germline trimming cut 5 bases from V and 8 bases from J; bases unmatched to any gene: 8. Germline-derived CDR1 and CDR2 are SGHAT and FQNNGV. The CDR3 loop is CASSPTSGGVFDEQFF. In DNA, the CDR3 is TGTGCCAGCAGCCCGACTAGCGGGGGGGTATTCGATGAGCAGTTCTTC.

The sample holds a few counts of this clone. CDR3 residues: CASSGGPLRQGYGYTF. The CDR3 DNA follows: TGCGCCAGCAGCGGAGGTCCGTTGCGGCAGGGGTATGGCTACACCTTC. This chain connects TRBV4-1 to TRBJ1-2; D is possibly TRBD1 (6 bases). Germline CDR1 and CDR2: MGHRA and YSYEKL. Between the trimmed V and J ends, which lost 5 bases and 5 bases, there was a span of 21 bases. The CDR3 length is 16 residues.

This chain links TRBV7-2 with TRBJ1-1; D gene uncertain. Germline loops: CDR1 SGHTA, CDR2 FQGNSA. This CDR3 has 12 amino acids. Trimming took off 3 bases at V and 2 bases at J, with 4 bases between the two ends. This CDR3 reads CASSFINTEAFF. The CDR3 DNA is TGTGCCAGCAGCTTTATAAACACTGAAGCTTTCTTT.